Each of the 32 T cell receptor beta chains below was sequenced from the same sample in a study of blood T cell repertoires in COVID-19. Only in-frame clones appear in the TCRdb table, and some are missing; sequencing was by immunoSEQ multiplex PCR. The sample yields around 360,000 clones, around 87% seen once. What was sequenced was peripheral blood. The receptors come from a woman in her thirties with COVID-19, enrolled during active disease.

The chain recombines TRBV27 with TRBJ2-3, with D possibly being TRBD1 (6 bases). Trimming left V 5 bases short and J 2 bases short, with 11 bases between. Germline V gene data show CDR1 as MNHEY and CDR2 as SMNVEV (reference sequence). The CDR3 contains 14 residues. CDR3 bases: TGTGCCAGCAGTGTCAACAGGGCCACAGATACGCAGTATTTT. Translation: CASSVNRATDTQYF.

The rearrangement uses TRBV7-8 and TRBJ2-1; possibly TRBD2 for D (6 bases). The CDR3 extends over 15 amino acids. Germline CDR1 and CDR2: SGHVS and FQNEAQ. Trimming left V 5 bases short and J 5 bases short, with 16 bases between. CDR3 loop: CASSAGGEPHNEQFF. The CDR3 nucleotides are TGTGCCAGCAGCGCTGGAGGGGAGCCCCACAATGAGCAGTTCTTC. Full variable domain (missing parts from reference TRBV7-8 and TRBJ2-1): GAGVSQSPRYKVAKRGQDVALRCDPISGHVSLFWYQQALGQGPEFLTYFQNEAQLDKSGLPSDRFFAERPEGSVSTLKIQRTQQEDSAVYLCASSAGGEPHNEQFFGPGTRLTVL.

The chain recombines TRBV10-2 with TRBJ1-6; 7 nucleotides line up with TRBD1. The CDR3 loop spans 15 amino acids. In germline, CDR1 is WSHSY, CDR2 SAAADI. J was trimmed by 5 bases and V by 8 bases; bases with no gene match: 9. CDR3 DNA: TGCGCCAGCCGGGACAGAAGAGTGGATAATTCACCCCTCCACTTT. It codes for CASRDRRVDNSPLHF.

The chain links TRBV6-1 to TRBJ2-7; D call uncertain. The germline V and J ends were trimmed by 3 bases and 4 bases, with 10 bases remaining between them. Germline assignment: CDR1 MNHNS and CDR2 SASEGT. The CDR3 contains 13 residues. CDR3 DNA sequence: TGTGCCAGCAGTGACCTCCAGGTTTACGAGCAGTACTTC. Translating it yields CASSDLQVYEQYF.

The rearrangement joins TRBV28 to TRBJ2-1; TRBD2 aligns across 12 bases. V was pared by 4 bases and J by 8 bases, with 9 bases of the junction left unmatched. CDR1 and CDR2 from the germline V gene are MDHEN and SYDVKM. This CDR3 is 16 amino acids long. The CDR3 DNA reads TGTGCCAGCAGTTCACTAGCGGGAGGAGGGGTCGATGAGCAGTTCTTC. This codes for CASSSLAGGGVDEQFF.

The rearrangement uses TRBV30 and TRBJ1-1; weak D call: TRBD1 (5 bases). From germline, CDR1 is GTSNPN and CDR2 SVGIG (reference sequence). V lost 7 bases and J 3 bases, leaving 9 bases between the germline ends. CDR3 length: 11 amino acids. This CDR3 reads CALGHYTEAFF. DNA of the CDR3: TGTGCCTTAGGACACTACACTGAAGCTTTCTTT.

The CDR3 DNA reads TGTGCCAGCAGTTTGGGGAGGTGGGGTCAGCCCCAGCATTTT. Translation gives CASSLGRWGQPQHF. V is TRBV28 and J is TRBJ1-5, with D uncertain. Germline V gene sequence: CDR1 MDHEN, CDR2 SYDVKM. The CDR3 runs to 14 residues. The V end was cut by 3 bases, the J end by 6 bases, with 12 bases between.

Of note for this clone: Other DNA sequences in this sample translate to the same CDR3. This chain links TRBV28 with TRBJ2-7; maybe TRBD2 (6 bases). Germline CDR1 MDHEN, CDR2 SYDVKM. V was clipped by 3 bases and J by 3 bases, with 9 bases between them. The CDR3 is 13 amino acids. The CDR3 nucleotides read TGTGCCAGCAGTTTGGGGGGTAGCTACGAGCAGTACTTC. It encodes CASSLGGSYEQYF.

This clone came up once. This CDR3 reads CASSPDPGHMTGDGELFF. The DNA for the CDR3 is TGTGCCAGCAGCCCCGATCCAGGACACATGACGGGGGACGGGGAGCTGTTTTTT. The chain is built from TRBV5-4 and TRBJ2-2; the D gene is possibly TRBD2 (6 bases). This CDR3 region has 18 residues. V lost 4 bases to trimming and J lost 7 bases, with 26 bases between them. From germline, CDR1 is SGHNT and CDR2 YYREEE (reference sequence).

The chain recombines TRBV6-1 with TRBJ2-7, with 7 bases aligning to TRBD1. This CDR3 comprises 15 residues. J was trimmed by 0 bases and V by 3 bases; bases with no gene match: 5. The germline V gene has CDR1 MNHNS and CDR2 SASEGT. The CDR3 coding sequence is TGTGCCAGCAGTGACCGGGACAGATTCTCCTACGAGCAGTACTTC. Its translation is CASSDRDRFSYEQYF.

The chain uses TRBV7-9 and TRBJ2-7, with a tentative D call TRBD1 (6 bases). Germline V gene lookup returns CDR1 SEHNR and CDR2 FQNEAQ (reference sequence). This CDR3 comprises 14 residues. V lost 2 bases, J lost 3 bases, and 11 bases lay in between. CDR3 sequence (DNA): TGTGCCAGCAGCTTACCACAGGGTAGCTACGAGCAGTACTTC. Translating it yields CASSLPQGSYEQYF. The full variable domain, in which reference TRBV7-9 and TRBJ2-7 provide the parts outside the CDR3, is DTGVSQNPRHKITKRGQNVTFRCDPISEHNRLYWYRQTLGQGPEFLTYFQNEAQLEKSRLLSDRFSAERPKGSFSTLEIQRTEQGDSAMYLCASSLPQGSYEQYFGPGTRLTVT.

The chain uses TRBV10-1 and TRBJ1-1; D possibly corresponds to TRBD1 (6 bases). Germline V gene lookup returns CDR1 WNHNN and CDR2 SYGVQD (reference sequence). This CDR3 spans 16 amino acids. Trimming removed 2 bases from V and 5 bases from J, with 18 bases in between. The CDR3 DNA follows: TGCGCCAGCAGTGAGGGTATTCTGGGGGCGCGGACTGAAGCTTTCTTT. Translation gives CASSEGILGARTEAFF.

This clone was seen only once. This chain connects TRBV29-1 to TRBJ2-2; D perhaps matches TRBD1 (7 bases). Per germline, CDR1 SQVTM and CDR2 ANQGSEA. The CDR3 has 15 amino acids. Trimming cost V 3 bases and J 3 bases, with 14 bases left between them. CDR3 sequence reads: CSVEGPRGDTGELFF. For the CDR3, the DNA is TGCAGCGTTGAGGGGCCCAGGGGGGACACCGGGGAGCTGTTTTTT.

The chain joins TRBV6-5 to TRBJ2-1; 8 positions agree with TRBD1. The germline V gene has CDR1 MNHEY and CDR2 SVGAGI. V gave up 2 bases and J gave up 5 bases; unmatched junction bases: 5. The CDR3 totals 15 residues. The CDR3 reads CASSYQGAYNNEQFF. The DNA of the CDR3 is TGTGCCAGCAGTTACCAGGGGGCTTATAACAATGAGCAGTTCTTC.

The chain has TRBV5-8 and TRBJ2-7; 9 bases map to TRBD2. CDR1 and CDR2 (germline): SGHTS, YDEGEE. With V trimmed by 7 bases and J by 6 bases, 8 bases remained unmatched. This CDR3 is 13 amino acids long. The CDR3 reads CASGPGLASEQYF. For the CDR3, the DNA is TGTGCCAGCGGCCCGGGACTAGCTTCCGAGCAGTACTTC.

The rearrangement joins TRBV5-1 to TRBJ2-2; maybe TRBD1 (5 bases). Germline-derived CDR1 and CDR2 are SGHRS and YFSETQ. The V end was cut by 5 bases, the J end by 1 base, with 9 bases between. The CDR3 is 14 residues long. CDR3 loop: CASRATGNTGELFF. CDR3 bases: TGCGCCAGCAGGGCAACAGGGAACACCGGGGAGCTGTTTTTT. The whole variable domain, filled in from reference TRBV5-1 and TRBJ2-2, reads KAGVTQTPRYLIKTRGQQVTLSCSPISGHRSVSWYQQTPGQGLQFLFEYFSETQRNKGNFPGRFSGRQFSNSRSEMNVSTLELGDSALYLCASRATGNTGELFFGEGSRLTVL.

V is TRBV6-2 or TRBV6-3 and J is TRBJ1-5; D uncertain. Germline values: CDR1 MNHEY, CDR2 SVGEGT. The CDR3 runs to 13 residues. The ends were cut back, 4 bases at V and 6 bases at J, with 10 bases in the middle. In nucleotides, the CDR3 is TGTGCCAGCAGTTCGGACTGGGCTCAGCCCCAGCATTTT. Translated, it gives CASSSDWAQPQHF.

This chain joins TRBV6-5 and TRBJ2-7; a possible D gene is TRBD1 (6 bases). Germline V gene lookup returns CDR1 MNHEY and CDR2 SVGAGI. CDR3 size: 11 residues. V was pared by 8 bases and J by 6 bases, with 11 bases between. The CDR3 DNA reads TGTGCCAGCTCTCTAGGGGGCGAGCAGTACTTC. Its translation: CASSLGGEQYF.

This chain links TRBV28 with TRBJ1-5; D is possibly TRBD1 (5 bases). Germline V gene data show CDR1 as MDHEN and CDR2 as SYDVKM. This CDR3 contains 15 residues. V dropped 7 bases and J dropped 5 bases, with 18 bases sitting between them. The DNA for the CDR3 is TGTGCCAGCATTGCCCCAATGGGGGGAGATCAGCCCCAGCATTTT. It codes for CASIAPMGGDQPQHF.

In its sample, this clone was seen a few times. This chain joins TRBV24-1 and TRBJ1-2; D is unclear. V lost 5 bases, J lost 3 bases, and 12 bases lay in between. Germline V CDR1 and CDR2: KGHDR, SFDVKD. The CDR3 sequence is 14 residues long. The CDR3 is CATSAAVGDYGYTF. CDR3 nucleotide sequence: TGTGCCACCAGTGCGGCGGTGGGAGACTATGGCTACACCTTC.

The chain combines TRBV20-1 with TRBJ2-1; 11 nucleotides line up with TRBD2. Trimming cost V 3 bases and J 5 bases; bases outside gene matches: 9. Germline V gene data show CDR1 as DFQATT and CDR2 as SNEGSKA (reference sequence). There are 16 residues in the CDR3. The chain's CDR3 is CSASIAGGPSDNEQFF. CDR3 nucleotides: TGCAGTGCTAGTATAGCGGGAGGGCCCAGCGACAATGAGCAGTTCTTC.

On this clone: The same CDR3 arises from other DNA sequences in this sample as well. The chain carries TRBV5-1 and TRBJ2-7; TRBD1 is a possible D gene (5 bases). Germline lookup yields CDR1 SGHRS and CDR2 YFSETQ. CDR3 length equals 13 residues. V was pared by 0 bases and J by 3 bases, with 7 bases between. CDR3 sequence reads: CASSLGRDYEQYF. The CDR3 nucleotides are TGCGCCAGCAGCTTGGGCAGGGACTACGAGCAGTACTTC.

The chain uses TRBV18 and TRBJ1-1; TRBD1 is a possible D gene (6 bases). Germline CDR1 and CDR2: KGHSH and LQKENI. V was trimmed by 0 bases and J by 0 bases, leaving 17 bases between them. The CDR3 runs 18 residues. CDR3 residues: CASSPPSITGPMNTEAFF. The CDR3 bases are TGTGCCAGCTCACCACCTTCGATTACAGGGCCGATGAACACTGAAGCTTTCTTT.

This sequence joins TRBV12-5 and TRBJ2-3, with 7 bases fitting TRBD1. In germline, CDR1 is LGHNT, CDR2 FRNRAP. J was trimmed by 2 bases and V by 2 bases; bases with no gene match: 10. This CDR3 contains 17 residues. The CDR3: CASGLFGKGAPTDTQYF. The CDR3 region has the DNA TGTGCTAGTGGTTTGTTTGGAAAGGGGGCTCCCACAGATACGCAGTATTTT.

The chain has TRBV3-1 (or the pseudogene TRBV3-2) and TRBJ2-5; 10 nucleotides line up with TRBD2. After removal of 4 bases from V and 0 bases from J, the junction contained 5 bases not matched to a gene. Per germline, CDR1 LGHDT and CDR2 YNNKEL (reference sequence). The CDR3 runs 16 residues. CDR3 in amino acids: CASSLQLAGYQETQYF. The CDR3 region has the DNA TGTGCCAGCAGCCTACAACTAGCGGGGTACCAAGAGACCCAGTACTTC.

This clone has only one observation. A junction boundary mismatches the germline segment, possibly from a read error. The chain is built from TRBV18 and TRBJ1-1, with D uncertain. The CDR3 totals 14 residues. The germline gives CDR1 KGHSH, CDR2 LQKENI. CDR3 in amino acids: CASSPPVVNTEAFF. As DNA, the CDR3 is TGTGCCAGCTCGCCACCCGTCGTGAACACTGAAGCTTTCTTT.

The chain joins TRBV5-1 to TRBJ1-1; D perhaps matches TRBD1 (6 bases). Trimming removed 7 bases from V and 4 bases from J, with 14 bases in between. The CDR3 length is 13 residues. The germline V gene has CDR1 SGHRS and CDR2 YFSETQ. CDR3 protein: CASGVGGGTEAFF. In DNA form, the CDR3 reads TGCGCCAGCGGAGTAGGGGGTGGCACTGAAGCTTTCTTT.

This chain links TRBV5-8 with TRBJ1-1; D unclear. Per the germline V gene, CDR1 is SGHTS and CDR2 is YDEGEE. V was trimmed by 0 bases and J by 1 base, leaving 13 bases between them. CDR3 length equals 16 residues. CDR3 sequence reads: CASSLAGYGRNTEAFF. CDR3 DNA: TGTGCCAGCAGCTTGGCCGGGTATGGTCGGAACACTGAAGCTTTCTTT.

This chain links TRBV5-4 with TRBJ1-2; D remains unclear. V gave up 4 bases and J gave up 8 bases, with 12 bases separating them. CDR3 length equals 12 residues. CDR1 SGHNT and CDR2 YYREEE come from the germline V gene (reference sequence). CDR3 bases: TGTGCCAGCAGCCCGGGGAGTTTAGGCTACACCTTC. Translation: CASSPGSLGYTF.

The chain couples TRBV2 to TRBJ2-3; D not certain. CDR1 and CDR2 (germline): SNHLY, FYNNEI. CDR3 size: 12 residues. V was clipped by 6 bases and J by 1 base, with 5 bases between them. Here the CDR3 reads CASRARTDTQYF. DNA of the CDR3: TGTGCCAGCAGGGCACGCACAGATACGCAGTATTTT.

The chain joins TRBV7-2 to TRBJ1-1; a weak D match, TRBD1 (5 bases). V dropped 2 bases and J dropped 7 bases, with 14 bases sitting between them. The CDR3 is made up of 14 amino acids. CDR1 is SGHTA and CDR2 is FQGNSA in the germline V gene. CDR3 residues: CASSLKFGRGEAFF. The CDR3 DNA follows: TGTGCCAGCAGCTTAAAGTTTGGAAGGGGTGAAGCTTTCTTT.

This clone appeared a few times. The chain recombines TRBV28 with TRBJ2-7; D call uncertain. The CDR3 covers 12 residues. The germline CDR1 and CDR2 sequences are MDHEN and SYDVKM. Deletions cut 1 base from V and 3 bases from J, with 4 bases between. The CDR3 loop reads CASSLFGYEQYF. The CDR3 coding sequence is TGTGCCAGCAGTTTATTCGGCTACGAGCAGTACTTC.